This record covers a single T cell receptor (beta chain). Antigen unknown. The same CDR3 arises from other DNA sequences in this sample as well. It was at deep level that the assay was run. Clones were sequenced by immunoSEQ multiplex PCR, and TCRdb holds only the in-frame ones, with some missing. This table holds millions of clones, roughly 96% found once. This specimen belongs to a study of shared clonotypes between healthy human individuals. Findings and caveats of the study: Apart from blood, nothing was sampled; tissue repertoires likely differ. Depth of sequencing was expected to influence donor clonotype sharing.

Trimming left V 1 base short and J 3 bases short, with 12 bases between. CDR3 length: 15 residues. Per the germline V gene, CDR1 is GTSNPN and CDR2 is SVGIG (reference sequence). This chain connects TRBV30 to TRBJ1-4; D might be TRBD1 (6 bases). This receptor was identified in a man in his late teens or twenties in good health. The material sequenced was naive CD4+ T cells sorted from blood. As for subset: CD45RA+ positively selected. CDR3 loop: CAWSGQGLANEKLFF. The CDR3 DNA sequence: TGTGCCTGGAGTGGTCAGGGGTTGGCTAATGAAAAACTGTTTTTT.